A single sample is the source of the 18 T cell receptor beta chains below, sequenced in a study of identical twins. TCRdb re-analysed the 5' RACE reads in MiXCR, keeping a single row per CDR3 protein. This table has about 690,000 distinct CDR3 sequences, 5.5% to 6.5% appearing once. Sequences were obtained from naive T cells sorted from blood. The receptor source for this set is a man in his late teens or twenties in good health.

The gene calls are TRBV18 and TRBJ1-5; TRBD1 is a possible D gene (6 bases). The CDR3 has 13 residues. Between the trimmed V and J ends, which lost 3 bases and 9 bases, there was a span of 12 bases. The V gene's germline CDR1 is KGHSH and CDR2 LQKENI. In nucleotides, the CDR3 is TGTGCCAGCTCACCGAAACAGGGAGGGCCCCAGCATTTT. Translated, it gives CASSPKQGGPQHF.

The chain is built from TRBV14 and TRBJ2-1, with D uncertain. The CDR3 consists of 15 residues. Germline V gene sequence: CDR1 SGHDN, CDR2 FVKESK. V was trimmed by 1 base and J by 0 bases, leaving 7 bases between them. The CDR3 sequence: CASSQVMGSYNEQFF. CDR3 in DNA: TGTGCCAGCAGCCAAGTAATGGGCTCCTACAATGAGCAGTTCTTC.

The rearrangement uses TRBV10-3 and TRBJ2-7; D is perhaps TRBD2 (5 bases). Trimming removed 3 bases at V and 6 bases at J, with 12 bases between. CDR1 is ENHRY, CDR2 SYGVKD, per germline. CDR3 length: 13 residues. CDR3 nucleotide sequence: TGTGCCATCAGTGACGACGATGGAGGCGAGCAGTACGTC. Translating it yields CAISDDDGGEQYV.

This clonotype appeared many times. The V and J genes are TRBV27 and TRBJ2-5, with D uncertain. The CDR3 extends over 15 amino acids. Trimming stripped 6 bases from V and 5 bases from J, with 19 bases between. Per germline, CDR1 MNHEY and CDR2 SMNVEV (reference sequence). Here the CDR3 reads CASSPTDGRVETQYF. CDR3 coding DNA: TGTGCCAGCAGCCCCACGGACGGAAGAGTGGAGACCCAGTACTTC.

The genes are TRBV9 and TRBJ2-7; 11 nucleotides line up with TRBD1. Germline V CDR1 and CDR2: SGDLS, YYNGEE. This CDR3 contains 15 residues. Trimming at V came to 2 bases and at J to 2 bases, leaving 3 bases not matched to a gene. CDR3 residues: CASSVGQGATYEQYF. CDR3 coding DNA: TGTGCCAGCAGCGTCGGACAGGGGGCGACCTACGAGCAGTACTTC.

This clonotype has a count of ten or more. The rearrangement links TRBV9 to TRBJ2-1; D is perhaps TRBD2 (5 bases). The V and J ends lost 2 bases and 6 bases respectively, with 9 bases between them. The CDR3 is 13 residues long. Germline assignment: CDR1 SGDLS and CDR2 YYNGEE. The CDR3: CASSVGASNEQFF. The CDR3 DNA follows: TGTGCCAGCAGCGTGGGAGCAAGCAATGAGCAGTTCTTC.

The table lists this clonotype with a few counts. This chain joins TRBV11-2 and TRBJ2-4; TRBD2 matches at 7 bases. Germline loops: CDR1 SGHAT, CDR2 FQNNGV. The CDR3 runs to 18 residues. V gave up 4 bases and J gave up 8 bases; unmatched junction bases: 20. The CDR3 sequence: CASSSPIRAGVSRYIQYF. The CDR3 DNA sequence: TGTGCCAGCAGCTCCCCGATTCGGGCGGGAGTTTCAAGATACATTCAGTACTTC.

This clonotype occurred many times. The chain employs TRBV12-3 or TRBV12-4 and TRBJ1-6; 7 positions match TRBD1. The CDR3 consists of 14 residues. V lost 6 bases and J lost 9; bases outside the gene matches: 8. Written as DNA, the CDR3 is TGTGCCAGCAGCCCCGACAGGGTTCGTTCACCCCTCCACTTT. This translates into CASSPDRVRSPLHF.

In its sample, this clonotype was seen a few times. V is TRBV7-3 and J is TRBJ2-3; D possibly matches TRBD1 or TRBD2 (5 bases each). CDR3 length: 16 amino acids. V lost 5 bases, J lost 1 base, and 16 bases lay in between. Germline V gene sequence: CDR1 SGHTA, CDR2 FQGTGA. CDR3 DNA: TGTGCCAGCAGCCCTGTGGGGGAGTGGGGCACAGATACGCAGTATTTT. This translates into CASSPVGEWGTDTQYF. Using reference TRBV7-3 and TRBJ2-3 for the parts outside the CDR3, the full variable domain is GAGVSQTPSNKVTEKGKYVELRCDPISGHTALYWYRQSLGQGPEFLIYFQGTGAADDSGLPNDRFFAVRPEGSVSTLKIQRTERGDSAVYLCASSPVGEWGTDTQYFGPGTRLTVL.

The chain has TRBV11-2 and TRBJ2-1, with D possibly being TRBD2 (6 bases). Germline assignment: CDR1 SGHAT and CDR2 FQNNGV. The V end lost 6 bases, the J end lost 6 bases, and 12 bases lay between the germline ends. The CDR3 is made up of 13 amino acids. The CDR3 DNA sequence: TGTGCCAGCAGTCAGGAGGGAACCAATGAGCAGTTCTTC. This gives the protein CASSQEGTNEQFF.

This clonotype was detected ten times or more. The chain combines TRBV5-1 with TRBJ2-7; no definite D call. The CDR3 runs to 13 residues. The germline V gene encodes CDR1 SGHRS and CDR2 YFSETQ. V lost 5 bases and J 1 base, leaving 10 bases between the germline ends. The CDR3 DNA sequence: TGCGCCAGCAGGGCCGAAAGTTCCTACGAGCAGTACTTC. Its translation: CASRAESSYEQYF. Combining the CDR3 with reference TRBV5-1 and TRBJ2-7 gives the whole variable domain KAGVTQTPRYLIKTRGQQVTLSCSPISGHRSVSWYQQTPGQGLQFLFEYFSETQRNKGNFPGRFSGRQFSNSRSEMNVSTLELGDSALYLCASRAESSYEQYFGPGTRLTVT.

This clonotype was detected a few times. The chain has TRBV6-2 or TRBV6-3 and TRBJ2-7, with TRBD2 matching over 8 bases. The CDR3 sequence is 15 residues long. The germline V gene has CDR1 MNHEY and CDR2 SVGEGT. V was clipped by 6 bases and J by 3 bases; unmatched bases: 10. The CDR3 DNA sequence: TGTGCCAGCAGCACTAGCGGCAGGGCTATCTACGAGCAGTACGTC. This sequence encodes CASSTSGRAIYEQYV.

In its sample, this clonotype was seen many times. The rearrangement links TRBV7-2 to TRBJ1-6; weak D call: TRBD1 (5 bases). CDR3 length: 14 residues. The germline V gene encodes CDR1 SGHTA and CDR2 FQGNSA. The V and J ends lost 1 base and 6 bases respectively, with 7 bases between them. The CDR3 DNA sequence: TGTGCCAGCAGCTTAGTACAGGCTAATTCACCCCTCCACTTT. This encodes CASSLVQANSPLHF.

V gene TRBV9 combines with J gene TRBJ2-2; the D gene is possibly TRBD2 (5 bases). The CDR3 has 15 amino acids. The germline gives CDR1 SGDLS, CDR2 YYNGEE. V lost 2 bases and J lost 3, with 11 bases in between. CDR3 coding DNA: TGTGCCAGCAGCGTGGTGAGCGGTCACACCGGGGAGCTGTTTTTT. It codes for CASSVVSGHTGELFF.

This clonotype turned up a few times. The chain combines TRBV6-1 with TRBJ2-4, with a weak D call TRBD2 (6 bases). Per the germline V gene, CDR1 is MNHNS and CDR2 is SASEGT. The CDR3 consists of 14 residues. Trimming cost V 6 bases and J 1 base, with 10 bases left between them. The chain's CDR3 is CASRRGLAKNIQYF. CDR3 sequence (DNA): TGTGCCAGCAGGCGGGGACTTGCCAAAAACATTCAGTACTTC.

This clonotype was counted at least ten times. This rearrangement joins TRBV7-9 to TRBJ1-1; tentative D call: TRBD1 (6 bases). The CDR3 runs 14 residues. V lost 1 base to trimming and J lost 7 bases, with 13 bases between them. CDR1 is SEHNR and CDR2 is FQNEAQ in the germline V gene (reference sequence). This chain's CDR3 is CASSLGAGQLEAFF. The CDR3 DNA follows: TGTGCCAGCAGCTTAGGTGCGGGACAACTTGAAGCTTTCTTT.

This clonotype was counted at least ten times. The gene calls are TRBV25-1 and TRBJ1-4, with D perhaps matching TRBD1 (5 bases). This CDR3 region has 14 residues. Germline CDR1 reads MGHDK; CDR2 reads SYGVNS. V was clipped by 1 base and J by 7 bases, with 10 bases between them. This CDR3 reads CASSESGGGEKLFF. CDR3 DNA: TGTGCCAGCAGTGAATCTGGGGGTGGTGAAAAACTGTTTTTT.

In its sample, this clonotype was seen a few times. The rearrangement joins TRBV24-1 to TRBJ2-6; no reliable D call. The germline V gene has CDR1 KGHDR and CDR2 SFDVKD. The CDR3 loop spans 16 amino acids. V was cut by 3 bases and J by 1 base, with 9 bases left in between. The CDR3 DNA reads TGTGCCACCAGTGATCAACAAGGATCTGGGGCCAACGTCCTGACTTTC. As protein: CATSDQQGSGANVLTF.